These 30 T cell receptor beta chains were all obtained from the same sample, sequenced in a study of blood T cells in healthy people across ages. A second roughly 6 to 11 cycle PCR used barcoded and J-beta primers. One entry per CDR3 protein, called by TCRdb with MiXCR from the 5' RACE reads. The data hold about 730,000 distinct CDR3 sequences, with 35% to 45% observed a single time. Material for sequencing was blood. All receptors derive from a woman aged 55-69 years in good health.

This clonotype was counted many times. The chain is built from TRBV3-1 and TRBJ2-1; 9 bases align to TRBD2. Germline values: CDR1 LGHDT, CDR2 YNNKEL (reference sequence). CDR3 size: 16 residues. Germline trimming cut 0 bases from V and 8 bases from J; bases unmatched to any gene: 8. The CDR3 region is CASSQERLAEIYEQFF. The DNA of the CDR3 is TGTGCCAGCAGCCAAGAACGACTAGCGGAGATCTATGAGCAGTTCTTC.

This clonotype has only one observation. This chain joins TRBV7-2 and TRBJ2-7; D unresolved. With the DNA end fitting TRBJ2-4 better, the J assignment may be wrong. The germline CDR1 and CDR2 sequences are SGHTA and FQGNSA. This CDR3 spans 14 amino acids. In DNA form, the CDR3 reads TGTGCCAGCAGCTTCGTGGGAACCAAAAACATTCAGTACTTC. Its protein product is CASSFVGTKNIQYF.

The chain links TRBV12-3 or TRBV12-4 to TRBJ2-1, with 10 bases identical to TRBD2. This CDR3 spans 16 amino acids. V lost 2 bases and J lost 5; bases outside the gene matches: 6. The CDR3 nucleotides are TGTGCCAGCAGTTTAAGGGTACTAGCGGGAAACAATGAGCAGTTCTTC. As protein: CASSLRVLAGNNEQFF.

The chain has TRBV20-1 and TRBJ2-1; no clear D gene. The CDR3 extends over 13 amino acids. Trimming took off 1 base at V and 8 bases at J, with 12 bases between the two ends. CDR1 and CDR2 from the germline V gene are DFQATT and SNEGSKA (reference sequence). The CDR3 here is CSARVQRTDEQFF. CDR3 nucleotides: TGCAGTGCTAGAGTTCAGAGAACGGATGAGCAGTTCTTC.

This clonotype was observed a single time. V gene TRBV12-3 or TRBV12-4 combines with J gene TRBJ1-1; D is possibly TRBD1 (6 bases). Trimming cost V 5 bases and J 0 bases, with 16 bases left between them. The CDR3 runs to 16 residues. The CDR3 DNA reads as TGTGCCAGCAGTAAATCGGGACAATTCATGAACACTGAAGCTTTCTTT. This translates into CASSKSGQFMNTEAFF.

The sample holds one count of this clonotype. The chain links TRBV7-3 to TRBJ2-5; 15 bases are shared with TRBD2. Germline trimming cut 2 bases from V and 11 bases from J; bases unmatched to any gene: 15. CDR3 length equals 18 residues. The germline gives CDR1 SGHTA, CDR2 FQGTGA. CDR3 region: CASSLERGTSGGLNEQYF. The CDR3 region has the DNA TGTGCCAGCAGCTTAGAACGGGGGACTAGCGGGGGGCTTAATGAGCAGTACTTC.

This chain joins TRBV5-5 and TRBJ2-1; no definite D call. Germline-derived CDR1 and CDR2 are SGHKS and YYEKEE (reference sequence). CDR3 length: 18 amino acids. Deletions cut 0 bases from V and 7 bases from J, with 23 bases between. CDR3 protein: CASSLAVYSVTNLNEQFF. The CDR3 nucleotides read TGTGCCAGCAGCTTGGCTGTATACAGTGTGACAAACTTAAATGAGCAGTTCTTC.

This chain joins TRBV5-1 and TRBJ2-7; D is perhaps TRBD1 (6 bases). In germline, CDR1 is SGHRS, CDR2 YFSETQ. This CDR3 region has 14 residues. V was shortened by 4 bases and J by 7 bases, with 18 bases between the two germline ends. CDR3 nucleotides: TGCGCCAGCAGCCCAGGGGATTTGGACAATGAGCAGTACTTC. Its protein is CASSPGDLDNEQYF. The full variable domain, rest sourced from reference TRBV5-1 and TRBJ2-7, is KAGVTQTPRYLIKTRGQQVTLSCSPISGHRSVSWYQQTPGQGLQFLFEYFSETQRNKGNFPGRFSGRQFSNSRSEMNVSTLELGDSALYLCASSPGDLDNEQYFGPGTRLTVT.

The CDR3 bases are TGCAGTGTGAGGGCGGGACAGCTTTCCGATACGCAGTATTTT. Its protein product is CSVRAGQLSDTQYF. The V gene is TRBV20-1, the J gene TRBJ2-3, with a weak D call TRBD1 (7 bases). The CDR3 totals 14 residues. V was pared by 7 bases and J by 6 bases, with 20 bases between. Germline V CDR1 and CDR2: DFQATT, SNEGSKA (reference sequence).

This sequence joins TRBV11-1 and TRBJ2-7, with 13 nucleotides matching TRBD2. Germline CDR1 reads SGHAT; CDR2 reads FQDESV (reference sequence). The J segment lost 6 bases and the V segment lost 1 base, leaving 6 bases of the junction unmatched. The CDR3 is 16 residues long. The CDR3: CASSLGGTSGTGEQYF. CDR3 DNA sequence: TGTGCCAGCAGCTTAGGAGGGACTAGCGGGACGGGCGAGCAGTACTTC. The whole variable domain, filled in from reference TRBV11-1 and TRBJ2-7, reads EAEVAQSPRYKITEKSQAVAFWCDPISGHATLYWYRQILGQGPELLVQFQDESVVDDSQLPKDRFSAERLKGVDSTLKIQPAELGDSAMYLCASSLGGTSGTGEQYFGPGTRLTVT.

This clonotype has just a few counts. V gene TRBV20-1 combines with J gene TRBJ2-5; TRBD2 aligns across 10 bases. CDR1 and CDR2 from the germline V gene are DFQATT and SNEGSKA (reference sequence). This CDR3 contains 14 residues. The V gene end was trimmed by 6 bases and the J gene end by 3 bases; junction bases not matched to a gene: 7. The CDR3 region is CSAWSGRAEETQYF. The CDR3 DNA reads TGCAGTGCCTGGAGCGGGAGGGCCGAAGAGACCCAGTACTTC.

With regard to this clonotype: This could be a read error, since a much larger clone is one nucleotide away. The chain joins TRBV4-2 to TRBJ2-1, with D possibly TRBD1 on 6 matching bases. In germline, CDR1 is LGHNA, CDR2 YNFKEQ. The CDR3 sequence is 13 residues long. Trimming removed 1 base at V and 10 bases at J, with 11 bases between. CDR3 nucleotides: TGTGCCAGCAGCCAAGTTTCGACAGGCGAGCAGTTCTTC. Its translation is CASSQVSTGEQFF.

This clonotype was recorded only once. This sequence joins TRBV7-8 and TRBJ2-7; D is possibly TRBD1 or TRBD2 (6 bases each). The CDR3 covers 15 residues. The germline V and J ends were trimmed by 5 bases and 3 bases, with 17 bases remaining between them. Germline CDR1 reads SGHVS; CDR2 reads FQNEAQ. This CDR3 is CASSARGRIIYEQYF. CDR3 DNA: TGTGCCAGCAGCGCTCGGGGGCGCATAATCTACGAGCAGTACTTC.

The chain combines TRBV29-1 with TRBJ2-3; TRBD2 matches at 8 bases. J lost 4 bases, V lost 7 bases, and 10 bases had no gene match. The length of the CDR3 is 14 residues. Germline CDR1 and CDR2: SQVTM and ANQGSEA. The CDR3 nucleotides read TGCAGCGCCGCGCCGGGACTAGTCTCAGATACGCAGTATTTT. Translation gives CSAAPGLVSDTQYF.

This clonotype came up a few times. The genes are TRBV6-5 and TRBJ2-7; TRBD1 aligns across 7 bases. Trimming removed 8 bases from V and 2 bases from J; junction bases left unmatched: 6. Germline V gene data show CDR1 as MNHEY and CDR2 as SVGAGI. The CDR3 sequence is 13 residues long. CDR3 loop: CASGYDRAYEQYF. Written as DNA, the CDR3 is TGTGCCAGCGGCTATGACAGGGCCTACGAGCAGTACTTC.

This clonotype was seen a handful of times. J is TRBJ2-7 and V is TRBV7-9; D could derive from TRBD1 or TRBD2 (5 bases each). The DNA end is a closer match to TRBJ2-5, so the J assignment may be wrong. The CDR3 covers 14 residues. Looked up from germline, CDR1 is SEHNR and CDR2 is FQNEAQ (reference sequence). CDR3 bases: TGTGCCAGCAGCTTGGGACGGCTCGGAGAGACCCAGTACTTC. It codes for CASSLGRLGETQYF.

This clonotype was picked up many times. The V call is TRBV4-3, the J call TRBJ2-7; perhaps TRBD2 as D (5 bases). Germline lookup yields CDR1 LGHNA and CDR2 YSLEER. There are 16 residues in the CDR3. Trimming left V 1 base short and J 6 bases short, with 19 bases between. In DNA, the CDR3 is TGCGCCAGCAGCCAAGGCCTCCGGACTCTTGTCCGCGAGCAGTACTTC. Its protein is CASSQGLRTLVREQYF.

The chain is built from TRBV21-1 and TRBJ1-2; the table's D call TRBD1 went unverified against the DNA. TRBV21-1 constitutes a pseudogene. The CDR3 loop spans 19 amino acids. As DNA, the CDR3 is TGTGCCAGCCCTCAGACAGGGATTCCCATAGCTACGGAGAACTATGGCTACACCTTC. Its protein product is CASPQTGIPIATENYGYTF.

This clonotype occurred a few times. The CDR3 nucleotides are TGTGCCAGCAGCCGATCCGGGACAAACCCCAGAGATACGCAGTATTTT. It translates to CASSRSGTNPRDTQYF. The chain uses TRBV14 and TRBJ2-3, with TRBD1 as a possible D gene (6 bases). V was shortened by 4 bases and J by 5 bases, with 19 bases between the two germline ends. Germline V gene sequence: CDR1 SGHDN, CDR2 FVKESK. The CDR3 spans 16 residues.

This clonotype has just a few counts. The CDR3 reads CASSVAQGDGIYEQYF. For the CDR3, the DNA is TGTGCCAGCAGCGTAGCCCAGGGCGATGGGATATACGAGCAGTACTTC. The chain has TRBV9 and TRBJ2-7; a possible D gene is TRBD1 (5 bases). The CDR3 totals 16 residues. The V end was cut by 0 bases, the J end by 4 bases, with 17 bases between. Germline V lookup: CDR1 SGDLS, CDR2 YYNGEE.

A remark on this clonotype: A much larger clone sits a single nucleotide away, making a read error possible. The chain combines TRBV10-3 with TRBJ2-5; D might be TRBD2 (5 bases). The DNA end favors TRBJ2-7, so the J call may be wrong. The CDR3 covers 13 residues. Per germline, CDR1 ENHRY and CDR2 SYGVKD. The chain's CDR3 is CAIRAPPGDEQYF. In DNA, the CDR3 is TGTGCCATCAGGGCGCCCCCCGGGGACGAGCAGTACTTC.

This clonotype occurred many times. The V call is TRBV7-4, the J call TRBJ2-1; TRBD1 matches 7 bases. V trimming: 7 bases; J trimming: 3 bases; junction bases outside the gene matches: 18. The CDR3 has 18 residues. Germline loops: CDR1 SGHVT, CDR2 SQSDAQ. CDR3: CASTHPGASGGCYNEQFF. The DNA for the CDR3 is TGTGCCAGCACCCACCCAGGGGCATCAGGGGGTTGCTACAATGAGCAGTTCTTC.

On this clonotype itself: A junction boundary mismatches the germline segment, possibly from a read error. The CDR3 region is CVSRGGTGRTSEQYF. The CDR3, as DNA: TGTGTCAGCAGGGGTGGGACAGGGCGGACCTCCGAGCAGTACTTC. V and J are TRBV6-4 and TRBJ2-7, with 9 bases that match TRBD1. CDR3 length equals 15 residues. Germline CDR1 and CDR2: MRHNA and SNTAGT.

This clonotype was observed a handful of times. This sequence joins TRBV7-3 and TRBJ2-4; the D gene is possibly TRBD2 (6 bases). Germline V gene data show CDR1 as SGHTA and CDR2 as FQGTGA. The germline V and J ends were trimmed by 1 base and 0 bases, with 10 bases remaining between them. The CDR3 extends over 16 amino acids. CDR3 nucleotides: TGTGCCAGCAGCTTAAACGGGGGTCTAGCCAAAAACATTCAGTACTTC. Translation gives CASSLNGGLAKNIQYF. The full variable domain, with the rest looked up from reference TRBV7-3 and TRBJ2-4, is GAGVSQTPSNKVTEKGKYVELRCDPISGHTALYWYRQSLGQGPEFLIYFQGTGAADDSGLPNDRFFAVRPEGSVSTLKIQRTERGDSAVYLCASSLNGGLAKNIQYFGAGTRLSVL.

This chain joins TRBV11-2 and TRBJ1-2, with D possibly being TRBD1 (5 bases). V shed 4 bases and J shed 12 bases, with 15 bases lying between them. Germline assignment: CDR1 SGHAT and CDR2 FQNNGV. CDR3 size: 12 residues. The CDR3 spells CASSSLRQWHTF. The CDR3 DNA is TGTGCCAGCAGCTCCTTGAGACAGTGGCACACCTTC.

The gene calls are TRBV2 and TRBJ1-2, with D possibly TRBD1 on 6 matching bases. The CDR3 is 12 amino acids. The ends were cut back, 6 bases at V and 2 bases at J, with 7 bases in the middle. In germline, CDR1 is SNHLY, CDR2 FYNNEI. The CDR3 sequence is CASRGQNYGYTF. The CDR3 bases are TGTGCCAGCAGAGGACAGAACTATGGCTACACCTTC. Based on the CDR3 plus reference TRBV2 and TRBJ1-2, the full variable domain is EPEVTQTPSHQVTQMGQEVILRCVPISNHLYFYWYRQILGQKVEFLVSFYNNEISEKSEIFDDQFSVERPDGSNFTLKIRSTKLEDSAMYFCASRGQNYGYTFGSGTRLTVV.

This chain connects TRBV5-1 to TRBJ2-4; possibly TRBD2 for D (6 bases). V lost 0 bases, J lost 7 bases, and 14 bases lay in between. Germline V gene lookup returns CDR1 SGHRS and CDR2 YFSETQ. The CDR3 runs to 15 residues. This chain's CDR3 is CASSLVTSIGNIQYF. As DNA, the CDR3 is TGCGCCAGCAGCTTGGTTACTAGCATCGGGAACATTCAGTACTTC. Based on the CDR3 plus reference TRBV5-1 and TRBJ2-4, the full variable domain is KAGVTQTPRYLIKTRGQQVTLSCSPISGHRSVSWYQQTPGQGLQFLFEYFSETQRNKGNFPGRFSGRQFSNSRSEMNVSTLELGDSALYLCASSLVTSIGNIQYFGAGTRLSVL.

The V gene is TRBV20-1, the J gene TRBJ2-1, with D possibly being TRBD2 (6 bases). Deletions cut 5 bases from V and 14 bases from J, with 13 bases between. This CDR3 is 10 amino acids long. The germline gives CDR1 DFQATT, CDR2 SNEGSKA (reference sequence). The CDR3 sequence is CSAAGLREFF. CDR3 in DNA: TGCAGTGCTGCGGGACTCCGGGAGTTCTTC.

This clonotype was seen a handful of times. The chain is built from TRBV4-2 and TRBJ1-6, with D perhaps TRBD1 (6 bases). Trimming cost V 4 bases and J 4 bases, with 20 bases left between them. Germline CDR1 reads LGHNA; CDR2 reads YNFKEQ. CDR3 length: 18 amino acids. CDR3 sequence reads: CASSPRNTGPIYNSPLHF. The CDR3 nucleotides are TGTGCCAGCAGCCCGCGAAACACAGGGCCCATTTATAATTCACCCCTCCACTTT.

J is TRBJ2-5 and V is TRBV20-1, with 8 bases lining up with TRBD2. Germline values: CDR1 DFQATT, CDR2 SNEGSKA (reference sequence). The CDR3 spans 15 residues. Trimming removed 6 bases from V and 11 bases from J; junction bases left unmatched: 20. CDR3 coding DNA: TGCAGTGCCCACCAGGAGAGCGGGGGAGGGGTTGAGCAGTACTTC. As protein: CSAHQESGGGVEQYF.